A single sample gave rise to the 9 T cell receptor beta chains below, sequenced in a study of T-cell memory formation after mild COVID-19 (dated by TCRdb to the early 2020s). Library method: 5' RACE. Data came from an Illumina NovaSeq 6000. The public reads were reanalyzed by TCRdb: fastp trimming at Q25, MiXCR alignment, in-frame beta chains only. All rows with the same CDR3 protein become a single entry with the most common DNA and genes. This sample gives about half a million distinct CDR3 sequences in total; 15% to 20% of them show up just once. The ten largest clonotypes hold around 12% of the sample. Sequencing used PBMCs or a T cell subset sorted from them (not recorded which). These receptors all come from an adult woman who had mild COVID-19 (a few samples of this study predate the infection). The sample titles of this study are shuffled in the database, so cell type and time point are left out; the donor was told from shared clones.

The rearrangement uses TRBV15 and TRBJ2-1, with D possibly TRBD2 on 6 matching bases. V was clipped by 0 bases and J by 7 bases, with 10 bases between them. Germline CDR1 is LNHNV and CDR2 is YYDKDF (reference sequence). CDR3 length: 14 residues. CDR3 bases: TGTGCCACCAGCAGAGATCGGGGGTGGAATGAGCAGTTCTTC. Translation: CATSRDRGWNEQFF.

This clonotype has just a few counts. The gene calls are TRBV7-9 and TRBJ2-3; 7 bases map to TRBD1. V dropped 4 bases and J dropped 1; count of bases not matched to a gene: 5. The germline CDR1 and CDR2 sequences are SEHNR and FQNEAQ (reference sequence). The CDR3 length is 15 residues. The chain's CDR3 is CASSSDRAGTDTQYF. The CDR3 DNA sequence: TGTGCCAGCAGCTCCGACAGGGCGGGCACAGATACGCAGTATTTT.

This clonotype appeared a few times. The CDR3 reads CASATGEETQYF. The CDR3 DNA sequence: TGTGCCAGCGCGACAGGGGAAGAGACCCAGTACTTC. The chain recombines TRBV27 with TRBJ2-5, with TRBD1 identical over 8 bases. V was pared by 8 bases and J by 3 bases, with 2 bases of the junction left unmatched. The CDR3 consists of 12 residues. CDR1 is MNHEY and CDR2 is SMNVEV in the germline V gene (reference sequence).

This clonotype was observed a few times. The J gene is TRBJ2-7, the V gene TRBV5-1, with 10 bases aligning to TRBD2. Germline CDR1 and CDR2: SGHRS and YFSETQ. After removal of 4 bases from V and 3 bases from J, the junction contained 7 bases not matched to a gene. The CDR3 covers 15 residues. Here the CDR3 DNA reads TGCGCCAGCAGCCCCGGGACTAGCGAATTCTACGAGCAGTACTTC. It encodes CASSPGTSEFYEQYF.

In its sample, this clonotype was seen a few times. The V and J genes are TRBV7-2 and TRBJ2-1, with 9 positions matching TRBD2. The CDR3 runs 18 residues. Unmatched junction bases numbered 8, after V lost 2 bases and J lost 0 bases. Germline-derived CDR1 and CDR2 are SGHTA and FQGNSA. The CDR3 sequence is CASSLISGGPASYNEQFF. The CDR3 DNA is TGTGCCAGCAGCTTAATTAGCGGGGGACCTGCCTCCTACAATGAGCAGTTCTTC.

This clonotype turned up a few times. The V gene is TRBV7-9, the J gene TRBJ1-5; D call uncertain. The CDR3 contains 16 residues. Trimming took 1 base from V and 0 from J, leaving 10 bases between them. Germline loops: CDR1 SEHNR, CDR2 FQNEAQ (reference sequence). This CDR3 is CASSLVAANSNQPQHF. The CDR3 nucleotides read TGTGCCAGCAGCTTAGTCGCAGCGAATAGCAATCAGCCCCAGCATTTT.

The V and J genes are TRBV20-1 and TRBJ2-7; 7 bases map to TRBD2. This CDR3 is 13 amino acids long. Germline trimming cut 4 bases from V and 2 bases from J; bases unmatched to any gene: 5. CDR1 and CDR2 (germline): DFQATT, SNEGSKA (reference sequence). This chain's CDR3 is CSAIGGRTYEQYF. The CDR3 nucleotides read TGCAGTGCTATAGGCGGGAGAACCTACGAGCAGTACTTC.

This chain connects TRBV29-1 to TRBJ1-2; possible D gene TRBD1, 5 bases. V gave up 6 bases and J gave up 0 bases, with 17 bases separating them. The CDR3 length is 15 residues. Germline V gene sequence: CDR1 SQVTM, CDR2 ANQGSEA. The CDR3 spells CSVALWGSANYGYTF. The CDR3 nucleotides read TGCAGCGTGGCACTATGGGGCTCAGCTAACTATGGCTACACCTTC.

The gene calls are TRBV24-1 and TRBJ2-5; no clear D. Between the trimmed V and J ends, which lost 0 bases and 3 bases, there was a span of 13 bases. This CDR3 contains 16 residues. The germline V gene has CDR1 KGHDR and CDR2 SFDVKD. CDR3 nucleotide sequence: TGTGCCACCAGTGATTTGTCACCGTTATCAGAAGAGACCCAGTACTTC. Residues: CATSDLSPLSEETQYF.